This TCR beta chain was found in a study of molecular identifiers for immune sequencing clone quantification. Turning to the study itself: RNA, taken in replicates from roughly 21,000 or 96,000 naive CD8 cells, was split five ways, with four sequenced. Overall study results and limits: Jurkat TCR RNA spiked in from one cell (amid about a million naive cells) was reportedly detectable.

From approximately 20,000 to 1,000,000 sorted cells, naive CD8 libraries were generated with 10%, 30% or 50% RNA. Researchers sorted naive CD8 T cells as cells that were CD8+CD4-CCR7+CD45RA+. Germline CDR1 reads SGDLS; CDR2 reads YYNGEE. The V gene lost 4 bases and the J gene lost 2 bases, with 13 bases spanning the gap. CDR3 size: 14 residues. The sample holds many counts of this clonotype. What it binds is not known. TCRdb called the PCR reads again in MiXCR, with one record for every CDR3 protein. The table includes approximately 670,000 distinct CDR3 sequences, 15% to 20% detected once. This sequence was found in a human donor in good health. Some libraries in this study had Jurkat cell RNA spiked in. V and J are TRBV9 and TRBJ2-7; TRBD1 is a possible D gene (6 bases). The sample was naive CD8+ T cells from blood, with Jurkat cell RNA spiked in. Subset denoted: FACS-sorted CD8+CD4-CCR7+CD45RA+ naive T cells. CDR3 sequence reads: CASSHRDKAYEQYF. Written as DNA, the CDR3 is TGTGCCAGCAGCCACCGGGACAAAGCCTACGAGCAGTACTTC.